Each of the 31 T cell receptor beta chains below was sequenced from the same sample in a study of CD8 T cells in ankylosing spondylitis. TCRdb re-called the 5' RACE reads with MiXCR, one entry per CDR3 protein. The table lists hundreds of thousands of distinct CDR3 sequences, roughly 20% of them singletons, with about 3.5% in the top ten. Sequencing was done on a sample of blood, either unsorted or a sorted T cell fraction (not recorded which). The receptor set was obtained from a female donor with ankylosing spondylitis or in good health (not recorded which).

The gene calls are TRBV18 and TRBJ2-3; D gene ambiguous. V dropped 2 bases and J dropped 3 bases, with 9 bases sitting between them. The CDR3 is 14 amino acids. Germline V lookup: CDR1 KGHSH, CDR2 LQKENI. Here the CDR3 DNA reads TGTGCCAGCTCACCAACCGACGGAACAGATACGCAGTATTTT. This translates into CASSPTDGTDTQYF.

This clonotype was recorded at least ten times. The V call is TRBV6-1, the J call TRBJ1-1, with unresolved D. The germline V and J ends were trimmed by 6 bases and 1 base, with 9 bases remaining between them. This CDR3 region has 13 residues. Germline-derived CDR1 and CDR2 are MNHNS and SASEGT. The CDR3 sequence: CASSTIGNTEAFF. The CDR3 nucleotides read TGTGCCAGCAGCACTATTGGGAACACTGAAGCTTTCTTT.

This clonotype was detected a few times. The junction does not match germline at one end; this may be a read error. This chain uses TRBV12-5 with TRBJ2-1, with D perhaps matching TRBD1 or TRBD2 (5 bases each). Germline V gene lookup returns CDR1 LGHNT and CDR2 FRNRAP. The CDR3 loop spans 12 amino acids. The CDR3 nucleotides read TGTGCTAGTGGTTTGACCCGGGACCTACCGGTTTTC. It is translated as CASGLTRDLPVF.

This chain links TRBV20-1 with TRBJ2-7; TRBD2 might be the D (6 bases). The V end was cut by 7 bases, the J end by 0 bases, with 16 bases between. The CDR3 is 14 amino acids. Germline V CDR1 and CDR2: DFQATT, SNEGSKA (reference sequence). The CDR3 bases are TGCAGTGGCAGCGGGTCAACTATCTCCTACGAGCAGTACTTC. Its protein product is CSGSGSTISYEQYF.

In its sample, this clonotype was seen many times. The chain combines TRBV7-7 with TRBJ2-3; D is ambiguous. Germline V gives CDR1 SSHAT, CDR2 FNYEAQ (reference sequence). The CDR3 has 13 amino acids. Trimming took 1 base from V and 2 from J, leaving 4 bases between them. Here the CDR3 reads CASSLDYTDTQYF. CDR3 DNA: TGTGCCAGCAGCTTAGACTACACAGATACGCAGTATTTT.

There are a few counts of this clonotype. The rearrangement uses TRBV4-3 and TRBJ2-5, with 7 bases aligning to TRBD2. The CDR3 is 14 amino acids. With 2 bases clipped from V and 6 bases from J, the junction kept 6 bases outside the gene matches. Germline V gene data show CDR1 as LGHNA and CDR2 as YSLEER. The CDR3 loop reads CASSQRGGSQTQYF. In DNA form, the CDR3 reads TGCGCCAGCAGCCAACGGGGAGGGTCGCAGACCCAGTACTTC.

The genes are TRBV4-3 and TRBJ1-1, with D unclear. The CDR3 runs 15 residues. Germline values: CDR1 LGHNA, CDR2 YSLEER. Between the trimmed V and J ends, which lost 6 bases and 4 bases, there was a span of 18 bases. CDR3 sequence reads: CASRIDRMGVTEAFF. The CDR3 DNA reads TGCGCCAGCAGAATTGATCGGATGGGAGTCACTGAAGCTTTCTTT.

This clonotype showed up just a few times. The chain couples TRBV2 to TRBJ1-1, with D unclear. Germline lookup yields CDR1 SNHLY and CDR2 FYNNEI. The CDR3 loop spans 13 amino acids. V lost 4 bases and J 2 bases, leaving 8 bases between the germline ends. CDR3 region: CASSGESNTEAFF. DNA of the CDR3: TGTGCCAGCAGTGGAGAGAGTAACACTGAAGCTTTCTTT.

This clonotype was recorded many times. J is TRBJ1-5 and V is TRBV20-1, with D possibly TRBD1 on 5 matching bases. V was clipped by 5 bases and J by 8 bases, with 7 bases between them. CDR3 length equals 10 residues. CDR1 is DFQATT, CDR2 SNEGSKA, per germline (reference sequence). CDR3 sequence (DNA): TGCAGTGCTGGGGGAAAGCCCCAGCATTTT. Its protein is CSAGGKPQHF.

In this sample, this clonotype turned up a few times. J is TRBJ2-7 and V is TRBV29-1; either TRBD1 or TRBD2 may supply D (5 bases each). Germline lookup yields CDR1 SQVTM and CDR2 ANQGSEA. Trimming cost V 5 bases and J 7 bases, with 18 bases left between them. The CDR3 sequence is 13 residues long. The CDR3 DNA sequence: TGCAGCGTTCAGGGAGCCGGGTCTGAAGAGCAGTACTTC. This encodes CSVQGAGSEEQYF.

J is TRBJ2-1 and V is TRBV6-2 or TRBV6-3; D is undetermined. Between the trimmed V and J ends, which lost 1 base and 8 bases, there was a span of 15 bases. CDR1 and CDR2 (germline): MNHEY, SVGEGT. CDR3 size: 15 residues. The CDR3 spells CASSYFAPLTHEQFF. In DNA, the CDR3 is TGTGCCAGCAGTTACTTCGCCCCCCTAACCCATGAGCAGTTCTTC.

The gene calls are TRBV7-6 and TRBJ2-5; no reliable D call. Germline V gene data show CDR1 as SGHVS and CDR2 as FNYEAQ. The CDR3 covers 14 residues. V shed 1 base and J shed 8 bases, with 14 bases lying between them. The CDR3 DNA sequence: TGTGCCAGCAGCTTAGAGGGCCGATGGGGAACCCAGTACTTC. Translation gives CASSLEGRWGTQYF.

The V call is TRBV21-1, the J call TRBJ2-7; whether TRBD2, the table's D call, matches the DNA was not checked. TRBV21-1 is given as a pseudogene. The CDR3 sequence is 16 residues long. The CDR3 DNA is TGTGCCAGCAGCAAGGGGCTCGGGGAGGGGTCCTACGAGCAGTACTTC. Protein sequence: CASSKGLGEGSYEQYF.

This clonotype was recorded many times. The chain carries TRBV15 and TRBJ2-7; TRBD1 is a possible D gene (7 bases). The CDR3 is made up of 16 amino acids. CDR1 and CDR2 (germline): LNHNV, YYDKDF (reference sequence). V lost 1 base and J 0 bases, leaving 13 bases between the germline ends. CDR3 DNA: TGTGCCACCAGCAGAGGACAGGGACTCTCCTCCTACGAGCAGTACTTC. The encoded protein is CATSRGQGLSSYEQYF.

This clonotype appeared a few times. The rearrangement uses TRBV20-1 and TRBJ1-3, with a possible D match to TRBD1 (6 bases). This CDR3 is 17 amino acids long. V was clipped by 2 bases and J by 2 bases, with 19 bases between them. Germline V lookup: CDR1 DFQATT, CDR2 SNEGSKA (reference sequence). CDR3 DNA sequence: TGCAGTGCTAGAAAGGACAGAACCATCAGTGCTGGAAACACCATATATTTT. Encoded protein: CSARKDRTISAGNTIYF.

CDR3 protein: CASSVGPHEEQYF. The CDR3 bases are TGTGCCAGCAGCGTGGGGCCTCATGAGGAGCAGTACTTC. The chain has TRBV9 and TRBJ2-7, with D maybe TRBD1 (5 bases). This CDR3 is built from 13 residues. Germline V gives CDR1 SGDLS, CDR2 YYNGEE. Between the trimmed V and J ends, which lost 2 bases and 7 bases, there was a span of 13 bases.

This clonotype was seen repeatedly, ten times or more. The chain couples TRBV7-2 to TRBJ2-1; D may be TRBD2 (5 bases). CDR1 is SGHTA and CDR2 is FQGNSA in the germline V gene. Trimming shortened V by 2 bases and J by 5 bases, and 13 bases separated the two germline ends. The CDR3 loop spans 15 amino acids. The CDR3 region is CASSLLISDNNEQFF. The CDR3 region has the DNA TGTGCCAGCAGCTTACTGATTAGCGACAACAATGAGCAGTTCTTC.

For the CDR3, the DNA is TGTGCCAGCAGCGTAACTAGCGGGGGATTCAATGAGCAGTTCTTC. This sequence encodes CASSVTSGGFNEQFF. J is TRBJ2-1 and V is TRBV9, with 11 bases aligning to TRBD2. Germline V gene lookup returns CDR1 SGDLS and CDR2 YYNGEE. V lost 1 base to trimming and J lost 6 bases; unmatched junction nucleotides: 3. The CDR3 loop spans 15 amino acids.

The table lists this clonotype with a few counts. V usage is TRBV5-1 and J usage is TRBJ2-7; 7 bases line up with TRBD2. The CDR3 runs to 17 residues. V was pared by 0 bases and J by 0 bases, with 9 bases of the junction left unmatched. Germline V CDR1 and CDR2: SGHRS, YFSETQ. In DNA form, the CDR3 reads TGCGCCAGCAGCTTGGGGGGAGCGGGGCTGAGCTCCTACGAGCAGTACTTC. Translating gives CASSLGGAGLSSYEQYF.

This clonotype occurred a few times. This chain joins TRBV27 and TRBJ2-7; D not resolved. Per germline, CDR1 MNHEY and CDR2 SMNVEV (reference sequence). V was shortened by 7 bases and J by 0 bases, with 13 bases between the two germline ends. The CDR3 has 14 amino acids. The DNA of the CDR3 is TGTGCCAGCATGTATTCGGCCAGCTCCTACGAGCAGTACTTC. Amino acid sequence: CASMYSASSYEQYF.

CDR3 nucleotides: TGTGCCACCAGCAGGATCGGGGATACGCTCCACGAGCAGTACTTC. The encoded protein is CATSRIGDTLHEQYF. This chain uses TRBV15 with TRBJ2-7, with TRBD2 as a possible D gene (5 bases). V shed 3 bases and J shed 5 bases, with 17 bases lying between them. The CDR3 consists of 15 residues. Germline V CDR1 and CDR2: LNHNV, YYDKDF (reference sequence).

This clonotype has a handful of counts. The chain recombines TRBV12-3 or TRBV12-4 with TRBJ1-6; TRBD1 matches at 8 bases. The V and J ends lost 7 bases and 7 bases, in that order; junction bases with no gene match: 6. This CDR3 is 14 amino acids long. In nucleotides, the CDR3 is TGTGCCAGCACCTCGACAGGGGTAAATTCACCCCTCCACTTT. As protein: CASTSTGVNSPLHF.

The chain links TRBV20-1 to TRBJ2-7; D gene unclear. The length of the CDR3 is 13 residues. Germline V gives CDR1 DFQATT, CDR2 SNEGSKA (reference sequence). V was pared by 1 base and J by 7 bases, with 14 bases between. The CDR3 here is CSARVLTSLEQYF. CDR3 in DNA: TGCAGTGCTAGAGTTTTGACGTCGCTGGAGCAGTACTTC.

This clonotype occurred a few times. CDR3 nucleotide sequence: TGCAGTGCTAGGGCTAGCGGGGGTTACGAGCAGTACTTC. Its translation: CSARASGGYEQYF. V usage is TRBV20-1 and J usage is TRBJ2-7, with 10 bases identical to TRBD2. Germline trimming cut 3 bases from V and 4 bases from J; bases unmatched to any gene: 3. Germline assignment: CDR1 DFQATT and CDR2 SNEGSKA (reference sequence). The CDR3 contains 13 residues.

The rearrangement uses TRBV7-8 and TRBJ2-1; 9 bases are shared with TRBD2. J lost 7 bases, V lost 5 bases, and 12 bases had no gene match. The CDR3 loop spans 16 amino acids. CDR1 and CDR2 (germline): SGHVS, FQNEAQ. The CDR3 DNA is TGTGCCAGCAGCCCCCGTAGCGGGAGTGTTGGGAATGAGCAGTTCTTC. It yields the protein CASSPRSGSVGNEQFF.

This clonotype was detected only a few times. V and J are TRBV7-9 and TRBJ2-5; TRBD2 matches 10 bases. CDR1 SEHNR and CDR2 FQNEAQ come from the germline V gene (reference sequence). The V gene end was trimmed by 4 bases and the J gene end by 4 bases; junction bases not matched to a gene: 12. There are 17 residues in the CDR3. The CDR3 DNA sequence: TGTGCCAGCAGCTCCCTTCCGTTTAGCGGGAGGCCAGAGACCCAGTACTTC. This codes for CASSSLPFSGRPETQYF.

The CDR3 nucleotides are TGTGCCACCAGCACCCCTTTCACAGATACGCAGTATTTT. Its translation is CATSTPFTDTQYF. This chain links TRBV15 with TRBJ2-3; D not resolved. Trimming took 4 bases from V and 2 from J, leaving 7 bases between them. This CDR3 region has 13 residues. The germline gives CDR1 LNHNV, CDR2 YYDKDF (reference sequence).

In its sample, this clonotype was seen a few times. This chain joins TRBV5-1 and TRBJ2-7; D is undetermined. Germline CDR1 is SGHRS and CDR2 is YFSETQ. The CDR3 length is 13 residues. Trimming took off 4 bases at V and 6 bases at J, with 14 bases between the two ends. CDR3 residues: CASSPDPAPEQYF. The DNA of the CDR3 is TGCGCCAGCAGCCCGGACCCCGCCCCCGAGCAGTACTTC.

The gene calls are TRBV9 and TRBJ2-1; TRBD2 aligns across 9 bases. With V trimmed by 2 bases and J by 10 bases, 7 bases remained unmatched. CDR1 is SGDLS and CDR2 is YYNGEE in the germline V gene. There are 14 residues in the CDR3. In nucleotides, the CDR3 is TGTGCCAGCAGCGTTAGCGGGAGATCGGACGAGCAGTTCTTC. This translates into CASSVSGRSDEQFF.

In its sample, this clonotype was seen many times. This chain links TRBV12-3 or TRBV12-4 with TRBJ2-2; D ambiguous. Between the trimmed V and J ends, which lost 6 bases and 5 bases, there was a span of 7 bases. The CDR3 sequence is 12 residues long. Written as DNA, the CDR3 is TGTGCCAGCAGCTACAGTACCGGGGAGCTGTTTTTT. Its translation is CASSYSTGELFF.

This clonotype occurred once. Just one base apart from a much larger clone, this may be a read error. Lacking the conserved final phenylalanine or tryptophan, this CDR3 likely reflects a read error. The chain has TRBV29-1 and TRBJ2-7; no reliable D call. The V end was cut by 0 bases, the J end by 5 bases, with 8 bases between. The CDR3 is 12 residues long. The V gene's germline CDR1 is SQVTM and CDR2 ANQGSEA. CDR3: CSVEDSTDEQYC. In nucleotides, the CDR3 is TGCAGCGTTGAAGATAGTACCGACGAGCAGTACTGC.